This TCR beta chain emerged from a study of shared clonotypes between healthy human individuals. Losses at the gene ends were 3 bases for V and 0 bases for J; bases not matched to a gene: 13. Germline V lookup: CDR1 ENHRY, CDR2 SYGVKD. The CDR3 is 19 amino acids. It was across several immunoSEQ plates that each subset's genomic DNA was evenly split. Using approximately 200 ng DNA, approximately 30,000 T cell genomes, the sorted-subset replicate PCRs were run. Sequencing was performed with immunoSEQ multiplex PCR; in TCRdb, only in-frame clones are kept and a portion is missing. Here the sample spans millions of clones, about 95% being singletons.

The sequencing sample was made of naive CD4+ T cells sorted from blood. Regarding subset: CD45RA+ positively selected. The chain joins TRBV10-3 to TRBJ2-1, with 8 bases lining up with TRBD2. This clonotype originated in a man between 18 and 35 years old in good health. The CDR3 coding sequence is TGTGCCATCAGTGATGGGGGTGGCGGGAGGTTAAGCTCCTACAATGAGCAGTTCTTC. Translation: CAISDGGGGRLSSYNEQFF.